A selection of T cell receptor beta chains follows, all from one sample in a study of CD8 T cells in Susac syndrome. From the immunoSEQ multiplex PCR reads, TCRdb called clonotypes with MiXCR, one entry per CDR3 protein. The profile shows some 200,000 distinct CDR3 sequences, 95% of them singletons. The sequencing input was CD4+ T cells from PBMCs. These receptors all come from a human donor with Susac syndrome. Both conserved end residues are part of each CDR3. Fields, in order: V gene, clone size, D gene, J gene, CDR3 DNA, CDR3 protein. D genes are given only for firm matches. Size is omitted from some rows. Given values are once, few, many or a class for expanded clones.

TRBV6-5	few	TRBD1	TRBJ2-3	TGTGCCAGCAGTTACTCTTCAGGGGGCGGCACAGATACGCAGTATTTT	CASSYSSGGGTDTQYF
TRBV29-1	NA	NA	TRBJ1-2	TGCAGCGTACGGCGGACGGGTAACTATGGCTACACCTTC	CSVRRTGNYGYTF
TRBV11-3	NA	TRBD2	TRBJ2-3	TGTGCCAGCAGCTTACCTAGCGGGGGGGTTAGCACAGATACGCAGTATTTT	CASSLPSGGVSTDTQYF
TRBV30	NA	TRBD1	TRBJ2-7	TGTGCCTGGAGGGCCCAGGGGGTTTACGAGCAGTACTTC	CAWRAQGVYEQYF
TRBV7-9	NA	TRBD2	TRBJ2-3	TGTGCCAGCAGGGAAGCGGGGAACACAGATACGCAGTATTTT	CASREAGNTDTQYF
TRBV30	NA	NA	TRBJ2-1	TGTGCCTGGAGTTTGGGCGTAGCAGGCGATGAGCAGTTCTTC	CAWSLGVAGDEQFF
TRBV7-9	NA	NA	TRBJ1-1	TGTGCCAGCAGCCGACCACCATTAGTAGCTTTCTTT	CASSRPPLVAFF
TRBV11-2	NA	TRBD1	TRBJ2-7	TGTGCCAGCAGCTCACGCCCGGACAGGGGCGTCTACGAGCAGTACTTC	CASSSRPDRGVYEQYF
TRBV11-2	NA	NA	TRBJ2-3	TGTGCCAGCAGCTTCCAGCTTGCTTCGAGCACAGATACGCAGTATTTT	CASSFQLASSTDTQYF
TRBV20-1	NA	NA	TRBJ2-5	TGCAGTGCTAGTCCAGCGGTGGAGACCCAGTACTTC	CSASPAVETQYF
TRBV30	NA	NA	TRBJ1-3	TGTGCCTGGTCGATCATGCTTGAAAACACCATATATTTT	CAWSIMLENTIYF
TRBV18	NA	TRBD1	TRBJ1-2	TGTGCCAGCTCTCCGGGACAGGGAAAACAAGATGATGGCTACACCTTC	CASSPGQGKQDDGYTF
TRBV12-3/TRBV12-4	NA	TRBD2	TRBJ2-1	TGTGCCAGCACCACTAGCGGCTCCTACAATGAGCAGTTCTTC	CASTTSGSYNEQFF
TRBV14	NA	NA	TRBJ2-7	TGTGCCAGCAGCCAAGATCTTCCAGGGAGCTCCTACGAGCAGTACTTC	CASSQDLPGSSYEQYF
TRBV11-2	NA	TRBD2	TRBJ2-5	TGTGCCAGCAGCTTACTAGCGGGGTTCCAAGAGACCCAGTACTTC	CASSLLAGFQETQYF
TRBV20-1	NA	TRBD1	TRBJ2-5	TGCAGTGCTAGTCTACCGGGACAGGGGTTGTGGGAGACCCAGTACTTC	CSASLPGQGLWETQYF
TRBV5-5	NA	NA	TRBJ2-7	TGTGCCAGCAGCCAAGGACTCGATAACTACGAGCAGTACTTC	CASSQGLDNYEQYF
TRBV27	NA	NA	TRBJ2-7	TGTGCCAGCAGTCTATACAGGGAAGGCGAGCAGTACTTC	CASSLYREGEQYF
TRBV25-1	NA	NA	TRBJ2-7	TGTGCCAGCAGTGTGGTTGAGGCCTACGAGCAGTACTTC	CASSVVEAYEQYF
TRBV20-1	NA	TRBD2	TRBJ2-7	TGCAGTGCTAAGGGGGGACTAGCGGGAACCTACTCGGGGTACGAGCAGTACTTC	CSAKGGLAGTYSGYEQYF
TRBV2	NA	NA	TRBJ2-7	TGTGCCAGCAGTGTGGGGGGGGGCATCTACGAGCAGTACTTC	CASSVGGGIYEQYF
TRBV5-4	NA	TRBD1	TRBJ1-2	TGTGCCAGCAGCACCGGACAGGGCTGGGACTATGGCTACACCTTC	CASSTGQGWDYGYTF
TRBV7-2	NA	NA	TRBJ2-1	TGTGCCAGCAGCCTCACTGGGTACTACAATGAGCAGTTCTTC	CASSLTGYYNEQFF
TRBV30	NA	NA	TRBJ2-2	TGTGCCTACCGTAGAGGCGCGAACACCGGGGAGCTGTTTTTT	CAYRRGANTGELFF
TRBV5-1	once	NA	TRBJ1-6	TGCGCCAGCAGCTTGGTTTTAGGTGAACCGAAGAATTCACCCCTCCACTTT	CASSLVLGEPKNSPLHF
TRBV7-8	NA	NA	TRBJ1-5	TGTGCCAGCAGCTTTGACCGAATCGGGCAGCCCCAGCATTTT	CASSFDRIGQPQHF
TRBV6-6	NA	TRBD1	TRBJ2-1	TGTGCCAGCAGTTACTCGACAGGGTGGAATGAGCAGTTCTTC	CASSYSTGWNEQFF
TRBV29-1	NA	NA	TRBJ1-5	TGCAGCGTTGGTGGGGGTGGTGCAGGACAGCCCCAGCATTTT	CSVGGGGAGQPQHF